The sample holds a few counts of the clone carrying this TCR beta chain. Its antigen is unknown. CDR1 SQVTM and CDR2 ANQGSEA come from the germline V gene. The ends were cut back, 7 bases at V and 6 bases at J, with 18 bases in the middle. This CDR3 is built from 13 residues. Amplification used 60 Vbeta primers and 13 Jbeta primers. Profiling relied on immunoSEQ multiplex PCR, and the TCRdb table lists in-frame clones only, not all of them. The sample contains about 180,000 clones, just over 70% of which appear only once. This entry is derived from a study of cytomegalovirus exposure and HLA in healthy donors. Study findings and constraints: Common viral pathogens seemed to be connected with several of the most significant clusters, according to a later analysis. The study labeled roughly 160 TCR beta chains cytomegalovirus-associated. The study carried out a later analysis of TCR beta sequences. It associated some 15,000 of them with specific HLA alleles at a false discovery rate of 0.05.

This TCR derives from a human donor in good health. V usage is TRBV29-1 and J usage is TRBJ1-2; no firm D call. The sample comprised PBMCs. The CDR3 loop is CSAIRLDGDGYTF. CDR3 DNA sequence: TGCAGCGCTATCCGACTCGACGGGGATGGCTACACCTTC.